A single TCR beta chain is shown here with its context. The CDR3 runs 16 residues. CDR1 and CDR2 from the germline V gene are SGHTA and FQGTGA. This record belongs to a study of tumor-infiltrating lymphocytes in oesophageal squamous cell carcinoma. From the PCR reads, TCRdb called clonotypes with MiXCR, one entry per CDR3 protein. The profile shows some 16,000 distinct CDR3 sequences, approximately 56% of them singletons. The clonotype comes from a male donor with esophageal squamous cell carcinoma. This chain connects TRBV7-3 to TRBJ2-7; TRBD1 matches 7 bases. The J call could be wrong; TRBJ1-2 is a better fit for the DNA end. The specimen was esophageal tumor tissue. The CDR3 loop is CASSSPDRAANYGYTF. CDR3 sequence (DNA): TGTGCCAGCAGCTCCCCAGACAGGGCGGCGAACTATGGCTACACCTTC.